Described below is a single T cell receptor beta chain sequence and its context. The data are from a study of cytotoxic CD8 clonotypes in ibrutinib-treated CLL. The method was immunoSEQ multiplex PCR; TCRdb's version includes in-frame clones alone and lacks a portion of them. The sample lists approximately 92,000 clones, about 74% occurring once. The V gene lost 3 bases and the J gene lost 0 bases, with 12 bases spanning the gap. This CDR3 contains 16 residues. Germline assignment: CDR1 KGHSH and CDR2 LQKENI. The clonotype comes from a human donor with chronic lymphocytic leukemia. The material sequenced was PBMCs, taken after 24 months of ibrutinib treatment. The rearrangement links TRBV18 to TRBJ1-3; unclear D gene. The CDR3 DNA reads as TGTGCCAGCTCACCTCGCTTGGAGGGCTCTGGAAACACCATATATTTT. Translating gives CASSPRLEGSGNTIYF.